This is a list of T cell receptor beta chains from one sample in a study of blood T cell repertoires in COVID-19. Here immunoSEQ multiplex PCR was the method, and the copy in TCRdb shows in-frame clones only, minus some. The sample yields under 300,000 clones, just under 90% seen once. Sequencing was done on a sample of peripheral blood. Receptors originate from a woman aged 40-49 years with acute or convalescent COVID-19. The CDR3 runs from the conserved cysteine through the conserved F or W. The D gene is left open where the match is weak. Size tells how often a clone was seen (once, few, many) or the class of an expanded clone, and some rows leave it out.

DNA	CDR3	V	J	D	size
TGTGCCAGCAGTGAAGAGAGGGACAGGGGGTACTACAATGAGCAGTTCTTC	CASSEERDRGYYNEQFF	TRBV2	TRBJ2-1	TRBD1	NA
TGTGCCAGCCTGCGGGGGGCTTTAAATTCACCCCTCCACTTT	CASLRGALNSPLHF	TRBV2	TRBJ1-6	NA	NA
TGTGCCAGCAGCCAAGATCCCCCTAGCGGGGGGGCTTTGGCGGATACGCAGTATTTT	CASSQDPPSGGALADTQYF	TRBV4-2	TRBJ2-3	TRBD2	NA
TGTGCCAGCAGCTTAGTTTCTAGTGACACCGGGGAGCTGTTTTTT	CASSLVSSDTGELFF	TRBV7-2	TRBJ2-2	NA	NA
TGTGCCAGCAGCCAGGGACAGAACTATGGCTACACCTTC	CASSQGQNYGYTF	TRBV28	TRBJ1-2	TRBD1	NA
TGTGCCAGCAGCCCAGGATACACTGAAGCTTTCTTT	CASSPGYTEAFF	TRBV5-4	TRBJ1-1	NA	once
TGTGCCACCAGCAGAGGCTCCGGGACAGCATATGGCTACACCTTC	CATSRGSGTAYGYTF	TRBV15	TRBJ1-2	TRBD1	NA
TGTGCCTGGAATCTGGACAGAAATTCACCCCTCCACTTT	CAWNLDRNSPLHF	TRBV30	TRBJ1-6	NA	NA
TGTGCCAGCAGCCAAGCAACAGGGAACTATGGCTACACCTTC	CASSQATGNYGYTF	TRBV3-1/TRBV3-2	TRBJ1-2	NA	NA
TGTGCCAGTAGTATAGAGGGACTCTCTGGAAACACCATATATTTT	CASSIEGLSGNTIYF	TRBV19	TRBJ1-3	NA	NA
TGTGCCAGCAGTTACCTGCCTAGCGGGGGCCAAGAGACCCAGTACTTC	CASSYLPSGGQETQYF	TRBV6-5	TRBJ2-5	TRBD2	NA
TGTGCCAGCAGTCTTAAAGCGGGGAATGAGCAGTTCTTC	CASSLKAGNEQFF	TRBV2	TRBJ2-1	TRBD2	NA
TGTGCCAGCAGCGCCGGACAGTTATATAGCAATCAGCCCCAGCATTTT	CASSAGQLYSNQPQHF	TRBV9	TRBJ1-5	NA	NA
TGTGCCAGCAGCCCGCAGGGCACTGAAGCTTTCTTT	CASSPQGTEAFF	TRBV3-1/TRBV3-2	TRBJ1-1	NA	NA
TGCAGCGTTGAACCGACCCTCGGCAGGGGAGAATACAATGAGCAGTTCTTC	CSVEPTLGRGEYNEQFF	TRBV29-1	TRBJ2-1	NA	NA
TGTGCCAGCAGCCAATCCATTAACTATGGCTACACCTTC	CASSQSINYGYTF	TRBV3-1/TRBV3-2	TRBJ1-2	NA	once
TGCGCCAGCAGCCAATTTGGGCTAGCAGGATCGAGAGAGACCCAGTACTTC	CASSQFGLAGSRETQYF	TRBV4-1	TRBJ2-5	NA	NA
TGTGCCACCTCACAGCGGGCGGCGACAACTAATGAAAAACTGTTTTTT	CATSQRAATTNEKLFF	TRBV19	TRBJ1-4	NA	NA
TGCGCCAGCAGCTTGGGACAGCAGAGTACTGAAGCTTTCTTT	CASSLGQQSTEAFF	TRBV5-1	TRBJ1-1	NA	NA
TGTGCCAGCAGCTTAACAGCGGTAGGCTACACCTTC	CASSLTAVGYTF	TRBV12-3/TRBV12-4	TRBJ1-2	NA	NA
TGTGCCAGCAGAGGTCCGGGGACTGAAGCTTTCTTT	CASRGPGTEAFF	TRBV9	TRBJ1-1	NA	NA
TGCGCCAGCAGCCAAGCGGGACAGAGCAATCAGCCCCAGCATTTT	CASSQAGQSNQPQHF	TRBV4-1	TRBJ1-5	TRBD1	NA